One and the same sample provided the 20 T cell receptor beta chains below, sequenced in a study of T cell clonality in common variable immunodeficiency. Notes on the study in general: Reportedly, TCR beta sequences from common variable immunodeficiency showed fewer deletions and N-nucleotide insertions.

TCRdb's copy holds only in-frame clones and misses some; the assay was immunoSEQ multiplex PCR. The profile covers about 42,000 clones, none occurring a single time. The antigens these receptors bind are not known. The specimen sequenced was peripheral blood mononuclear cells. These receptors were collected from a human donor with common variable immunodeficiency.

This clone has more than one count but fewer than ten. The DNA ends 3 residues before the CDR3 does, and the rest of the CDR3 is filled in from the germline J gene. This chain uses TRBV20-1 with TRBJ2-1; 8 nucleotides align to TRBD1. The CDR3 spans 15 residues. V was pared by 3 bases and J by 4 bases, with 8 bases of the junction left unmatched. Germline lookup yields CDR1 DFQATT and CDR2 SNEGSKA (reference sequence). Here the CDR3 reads CSARGPTGVYNEQFF. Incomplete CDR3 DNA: TGCAGTGCTAGGGGGCCGACAGGGGTTTACAATGAG.

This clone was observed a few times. The CDR3 region is CASSPEGANTEAFF. The sequenced part of the CDR3 DNA is TGTGCCAGCAGTCCCGAGGGGGCGAACACTGAA. V usage is TRBV6-4 and J usage is TRBJ1-1, with 7 bases matching TRBD1. The read ends 3 residues before the CDR3 terminus; that terminus is restored from the germline J gene. J lost 1 base, V lost 5 bases, and 4 bases had no gene match. This CDR3 comprises 14 residues. The V gene's germline CDR1 is MRHNA and CDR2 SNTAGT.

CDR3 protein: CASSLEITGSRTDTQYF. CDR3 bases read: TGCGCCAGCAGCTTGGAAATTACAGGGAGTAGAACAGATACG. The chain employs TRBV5-1 and TRBJ2-3; a weak D match, TRBD1 (6 bases). The read ends 3 residues shy of where the CDR3 ends; the end is completed using the germline J gene. Between the trimmed V and J ends, which lost 0 bases and 3 bases, there was a span of 17 bases. The V gene's germline CDR1 is SGHRS and CDR2 YFSETQ. The CDR3 consists of 17 residues.

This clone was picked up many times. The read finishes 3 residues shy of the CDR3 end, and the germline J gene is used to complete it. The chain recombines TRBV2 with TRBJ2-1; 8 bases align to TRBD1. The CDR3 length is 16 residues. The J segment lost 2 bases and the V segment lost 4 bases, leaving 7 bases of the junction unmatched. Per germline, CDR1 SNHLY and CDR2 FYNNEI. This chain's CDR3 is CASSGADRGPYNEQFF. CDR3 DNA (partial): TGTGCCAGCAGTGGGGCTGACAGGGGCCCCTACAATGAG.

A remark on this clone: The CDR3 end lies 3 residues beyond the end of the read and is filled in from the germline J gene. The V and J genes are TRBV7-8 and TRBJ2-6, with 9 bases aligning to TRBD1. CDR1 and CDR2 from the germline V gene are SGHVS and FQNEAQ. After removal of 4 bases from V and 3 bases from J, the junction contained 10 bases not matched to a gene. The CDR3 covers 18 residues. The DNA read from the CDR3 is TGTGCCAGCAGCTCCCTTCCGGGACAGGGTATTGGGGCCAACGTC. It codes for CASSSLPGQGIGANV. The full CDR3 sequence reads CASSSLPGQGIGANVLTF.

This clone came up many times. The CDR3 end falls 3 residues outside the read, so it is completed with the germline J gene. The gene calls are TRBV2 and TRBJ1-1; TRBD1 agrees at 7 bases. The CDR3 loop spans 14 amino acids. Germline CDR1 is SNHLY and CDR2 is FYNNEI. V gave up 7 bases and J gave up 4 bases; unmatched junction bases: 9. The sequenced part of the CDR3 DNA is TGTGCCAGCAAGGGACAGAGCAGGGGCACTGAA. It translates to CASKGQSRGTE. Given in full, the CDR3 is CASKGQSRGTEAFF.

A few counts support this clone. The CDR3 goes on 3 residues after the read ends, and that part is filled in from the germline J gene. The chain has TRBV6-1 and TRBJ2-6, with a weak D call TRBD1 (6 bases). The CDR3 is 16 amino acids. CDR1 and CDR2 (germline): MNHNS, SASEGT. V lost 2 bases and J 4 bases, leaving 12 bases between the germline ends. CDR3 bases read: TGTGCCAGCAGTGAACACAGGGTCTCCGGGGCCAACGTC. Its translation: CASSEHRVSGANV. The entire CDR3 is CASSEHRVSGANVLTF.

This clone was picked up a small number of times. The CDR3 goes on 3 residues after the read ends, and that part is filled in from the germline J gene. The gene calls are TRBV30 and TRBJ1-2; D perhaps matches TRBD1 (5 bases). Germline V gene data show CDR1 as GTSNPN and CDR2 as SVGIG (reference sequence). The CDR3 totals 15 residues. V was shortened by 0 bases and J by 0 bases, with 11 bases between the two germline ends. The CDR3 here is CAWSVSRGTNYGYTF. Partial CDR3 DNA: TGTGCCTGGAGTGTATCAAGGGGCACTAACTATGGC.

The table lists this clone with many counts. The part of the CDR3 DNA that was read is TGTGCCATCAGTGGCGACGGGCAGGGGGTTCAGCCC. Its translation: CAISGDGQGVQP. The full CDR3 sequence reads CAISGDGQGVQPQHF. The gene calls are TRBV10-3 and TRBJ1-5; 7 nucleotides match TRBD1. From the germline J gene comes the end of the CDR3, since the read stops 3 residues before it. Germline CDR1 and CDR2: ENHRY and SYGVKD. The CDR3 contains 15 residues. V was clipped by 4 bases and J by 6 bases; unmatched bases: 9.

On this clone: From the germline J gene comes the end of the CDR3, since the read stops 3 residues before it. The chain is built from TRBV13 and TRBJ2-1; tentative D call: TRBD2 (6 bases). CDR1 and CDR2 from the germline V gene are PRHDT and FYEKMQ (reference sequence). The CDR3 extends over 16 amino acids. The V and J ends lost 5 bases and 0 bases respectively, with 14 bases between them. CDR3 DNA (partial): TGTGCCAGCAGCGGGGGGAAGCGGAGCTCCTACAATGAG. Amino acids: CASSGGKRSSYNE. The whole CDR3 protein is CASSGGKRSSYNEQFF.

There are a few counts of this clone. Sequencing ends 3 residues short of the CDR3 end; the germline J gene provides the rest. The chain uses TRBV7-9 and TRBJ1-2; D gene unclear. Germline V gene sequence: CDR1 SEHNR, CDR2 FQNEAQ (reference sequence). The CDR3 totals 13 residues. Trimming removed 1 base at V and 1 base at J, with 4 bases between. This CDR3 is CASSLVGNYGYTF. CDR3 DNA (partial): TGTGCCAGCAGCTTAGTCGGTAACTATGGC. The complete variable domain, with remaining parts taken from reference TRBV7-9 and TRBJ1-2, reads DTGVSQNPRHKITKRGQNVTFRCDPISEHNRLYWYRQTLGQGPEFLTYFQNEAQLEKSRLLSDRFSAERPKGSFSTLEIQRTEQGDSAMYLCASSLVGNYGYTFGSGTRLTVV.

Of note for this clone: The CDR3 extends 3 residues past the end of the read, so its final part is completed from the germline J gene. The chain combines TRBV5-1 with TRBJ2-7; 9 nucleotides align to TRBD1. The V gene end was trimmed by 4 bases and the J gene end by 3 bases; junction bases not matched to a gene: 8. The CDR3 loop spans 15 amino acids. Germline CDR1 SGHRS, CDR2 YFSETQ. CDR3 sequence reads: CASSPPGQGYYEQYF. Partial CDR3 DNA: TGCGCCAGCAGCCCCCCGGGACAGGGTTACTACGAG. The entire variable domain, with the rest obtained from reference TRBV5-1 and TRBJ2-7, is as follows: KAGVTQTPRYLIKTRGQQVTLSCSPISGHRSVSWYQQTPGQGLQFLFEYFSETQRNKGNFPGRFSGRQFSNSRSEMNVSTLELGDSALYLCASSPPGQGYYEQYFGPGTRLTVT.

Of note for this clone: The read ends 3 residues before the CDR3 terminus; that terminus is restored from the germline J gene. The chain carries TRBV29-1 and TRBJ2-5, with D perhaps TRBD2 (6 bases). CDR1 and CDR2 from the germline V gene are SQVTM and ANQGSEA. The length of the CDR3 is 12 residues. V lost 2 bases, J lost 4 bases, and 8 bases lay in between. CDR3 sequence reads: CSVESGGETQYF. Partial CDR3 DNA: TGCAGCGTTGAATCCGGGGGAGAGACC.

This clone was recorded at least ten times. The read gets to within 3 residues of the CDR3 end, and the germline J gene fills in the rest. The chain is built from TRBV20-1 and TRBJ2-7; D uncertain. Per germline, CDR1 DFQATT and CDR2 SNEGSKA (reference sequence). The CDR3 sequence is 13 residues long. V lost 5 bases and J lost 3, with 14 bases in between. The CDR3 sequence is CSALYWSHYEQYF. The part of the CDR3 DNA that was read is TGCAGTGCTCTTTACTGGTCCCACTACGAG.

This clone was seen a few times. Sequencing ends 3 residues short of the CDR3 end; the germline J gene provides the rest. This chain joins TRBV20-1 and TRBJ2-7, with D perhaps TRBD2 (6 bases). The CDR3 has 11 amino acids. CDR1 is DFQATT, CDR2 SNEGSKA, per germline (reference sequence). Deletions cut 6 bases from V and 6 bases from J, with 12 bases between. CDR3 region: CSAGGVGEQYF. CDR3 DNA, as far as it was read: TGCAGTGCGGGGGGTGTGGGCGAG.

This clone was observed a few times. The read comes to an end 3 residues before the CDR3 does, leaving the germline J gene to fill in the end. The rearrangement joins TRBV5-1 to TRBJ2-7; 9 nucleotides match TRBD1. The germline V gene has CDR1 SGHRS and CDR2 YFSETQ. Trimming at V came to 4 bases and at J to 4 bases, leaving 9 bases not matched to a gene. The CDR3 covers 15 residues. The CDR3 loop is CASSRGQGFRYEQYF. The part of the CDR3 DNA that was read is TGCGCCAGCAGCCGCGGACAGGGGTTTCGGTACGAG.

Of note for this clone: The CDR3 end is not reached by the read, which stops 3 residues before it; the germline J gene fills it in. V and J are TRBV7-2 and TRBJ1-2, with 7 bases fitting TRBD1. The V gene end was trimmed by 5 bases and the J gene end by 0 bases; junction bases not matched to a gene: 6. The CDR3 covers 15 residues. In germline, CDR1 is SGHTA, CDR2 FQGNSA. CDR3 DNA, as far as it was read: TGTGCCAGCAGCAAGCCGGGACAGCCTAACTATGGC. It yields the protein CASSKPGQPNYG. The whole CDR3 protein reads CASSKPGQPNYGYTF.

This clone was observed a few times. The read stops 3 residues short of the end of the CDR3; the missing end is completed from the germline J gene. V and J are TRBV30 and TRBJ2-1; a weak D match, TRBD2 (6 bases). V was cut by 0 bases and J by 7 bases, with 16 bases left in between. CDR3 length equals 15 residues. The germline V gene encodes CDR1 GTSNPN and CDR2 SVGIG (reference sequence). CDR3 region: CAWSVGTSWGNEQFF. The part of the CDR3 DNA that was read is TGTGCCTGGAGTGTAGGGACTTCGTGGGGGAATGAG.

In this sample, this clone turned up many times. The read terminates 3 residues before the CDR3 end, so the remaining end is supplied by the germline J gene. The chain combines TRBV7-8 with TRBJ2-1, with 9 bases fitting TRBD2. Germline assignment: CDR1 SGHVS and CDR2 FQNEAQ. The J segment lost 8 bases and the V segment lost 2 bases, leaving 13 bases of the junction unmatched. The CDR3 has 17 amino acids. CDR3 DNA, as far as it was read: TGTGCCAGCAGCTTAACGGGCTTTGTATTAGCGGGAGATGAG. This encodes CASSLTGFVLAGDE. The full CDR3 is CASSLTGFVLAGDEQFF.

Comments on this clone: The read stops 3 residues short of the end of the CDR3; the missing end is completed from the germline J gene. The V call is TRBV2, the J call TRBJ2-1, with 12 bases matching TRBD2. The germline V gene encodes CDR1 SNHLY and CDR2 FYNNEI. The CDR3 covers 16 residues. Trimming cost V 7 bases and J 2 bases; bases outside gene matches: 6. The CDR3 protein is CASNRLAGVTYNEQFF. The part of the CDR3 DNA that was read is TGTGCCAGCAATAGACTAGCGGGAGTGACCTACAATGAG.